The source of this T cell receptor (beta chain) is a study of T cell responses to AZD1222 COVID-19 vaccine. Findings and caveats of the study: Epitopes outside B.1.351 and B.1.1.7 mutated regions reportedly drew nearly half of spike TCRs. Baseline serology detected seropositivity in only six or seven AZD1222 recipients. Repertoire sampling occurred only after the peak T cell response.

TCRdb keeps only in-frame clones here, not all; method: immunoSEQ multiplex PCR. The data show 140,000 to 150,000 clones, with 92% seen just once and 3% to 4% held by the top ten. Concerning this clone itself: Its antigen remains unidentified.

Second doses that came at about 4 or about 12 weeks were put together. Sequenced material: peripheral blood, taken 28 days after the second AZD1222 dose. This receptor was obtained from an adult who received the AZD1222 COVID-19 vaccine.

The DNA for the CDR3 is TGTGCCAGCAGTCGACAGGGAAGTGGCTACACCTTC. This encodes CASSRQGSGYTF. The chain is built from TRBV28 and TRBJ1-2, with 7 bases aligning to TRBD1. The length of the CDR3 is 12 residues. Losses at the gene ends were 5 bases for V and 7 bases for J; bases not matched to a gene: 4. From germline, CDR1 is MDHEN and CDR2 SYDVKM.